What follows are 13 T cell receptor beta chains derived from one specimen sequenced in a study of T cell repertoires in cytomegalovirus infection. TCRdb analysed the reads with MiXCR anew, one entry per CDR3 protein. The sample shows 150,000 to 200,000 distinct CDR3 sequences, around 14% of them seen only once. Sequences were obtained from PBMCs. Receptors originate from a human donor in good health (CMV status not recorded). Some clones in this sample may be carry-over from other donors' samples.

This clonotype was found a few times. The chain uses TRBV20-1 and TRBJ2-2; D is perhaps TRBD1 (6 bases). CDR3 size: 16 residues. V was trimmed by 6 bases and J by 2 bases, leaving 19 bases between them. Germline CDR1 and CDR2: DFQATT and SNEGSKA (reference sequence). This chain's CDR3 is CSATLGQKLNTGELFF. The CDR3 bases are TGCAGTGCCACATTGGGACAAAAGCTTAACACCGGGGAGCTGTTTTTT.

This clonotype was seen at least ten times. The rearrangement joins TRBV7-3 to TRBJ2-2; D is uncertain. Trimming took off 1 base at V and 0 bases at J, with 9 bases between the two ends. From germline, CDR1 is SGHTA and CDR2 FQGTGA. The CDR3 runs 16 residues. The CDR3 loop reads CASSLMVVTNTGELFF. The CDR3 nucleotides are TGTGCCAGCAGCTTAATGGTCGTTACGAACACCGGGGAGCTGTTTTTT.

This clonotype was seen a handful of times. The rearrangement joins TRBV29-1 to TRBJ1-1; TRBD1 is a possible D gene (6 bases). CDR1 SQVTM and CDR2 ANQGSEA come from the germline V gene. Trimming pared 6 bases from V and 1 base from J, leaving 21 bases between. The CDR3 covers 16 residues. The CDR3 protein is CSVVRDTRRGNTEAFF. CDR3 nucleotides: TGCAGCGTAGTCCGGGACACCCGAAGGGGGAACACTGAAGCTTTCTTT. The whole variable domain, filled in from reference TRBV29-1 and TRBJ1-1, reads SAVISQKPSRDICQRGTSLTIQCQVDSQVTMMFWYRQQPGQSLTLIATANQGSEATYESGFVIDKFPISRPNLTFSTLTVSNMSPEDSSIYLCSVVRDTRRGNTEAFFGQGTRLTVV.

The chain has TRBV20-1 and TRBJ1-2; 9 bases fit TRBD1. The CDR3 spans 15 residues. Germline CDR1 is DFQATT and CDR2 is SNEGSKA (reference sequence). V shed 6 bases and J 8 bases; nucleotides not matched to a gene: 16. The CDR3: CSALDSGQGVIGYTF. The CDR3 DNA is TGCAGTGCCTTAGACTCGGGACAGGGCGTAATCGGCTACACCTTC.

The sample holds many counts of this clonotype. J is TRBJ2-3 and V is TRBV14, with D hard to call. The V end lost 2 bases, the J end lost 2 bases, and 8 bases lay between the germline ends. This CDR3 spans 14 amino acids. In germline, CDR1 is SGHDN, CDR2 FVKESK. The CDR3 loop is CASSQRVVTDTQYF. The CDR3 nucleotides are TGTGCCAGCAGCCAACGGGTAGTCACAGATACGCAGTATTTT.

This clonotype was picked up many times. The J gene is TRBJ2-1, the V gene TRBV7-8; 8 bases match TRBD2. The germline V gene has CDR1 SGHVS and CDR2 FQNEAQ. With V trimmed by 6 bases and J by 7 bases, 11 bases remained unmatched. This CDR3 comprises 15 residues. The CDR3 DNA follows: TGTGCCAGCAGGCGAGCGGGAGTTGCGGGAAATGAGCAGTTCTTC. Translation: CASRRAGVAGNEQFF.

This clonotype was recorded many times. V gene TRBV7-9 combines with J gene TRBJ1-5; D remains unclear. CDR3 length: 12 amino acids. The V end lost 1 base, the J end lost 8 bases, and 6 bases lay between the germline ends. Per the germline V gene, CDR1 is SEHNR and CDR2 is FQNEAQ (reference sequence). The CDR3 nucleotides are TGTGCCAGCAGCTTAGGTGGAAAGCCCCAGCATTTT. Translation: CASSLGGKPQHF.

The chain joins TRBV5-1 to TRBJ2-1; 10 bases map to TRBD2. V trimming: 1 base; J trimming: 2 bases; junction bases outside the gene matches: 3. The germline gives CDR1 SGHRS, CDR2 YFSETQ. The CDR3 is 16 residues long. The CDR3 loop reads CASSLSTSGTYNEQFF. The CDR3 DNA follows: TGCGCCAGCAGCTTGTCAACTAGCGGGACCTACAATGAGCAGTTCTTC.

The V call is TRBV20-1, the J call TRBJ1-5, with D unresolved. The ends were cut back, 3 bases at V and 2 bases at J, with 11 bases in the middle. Germline loops: CDR1 DFQATT, CDR2 SNEGSKA (reference sequence). This CDR3 spans 14 amino acids. The CDR3 region is CSARLGNGNQPQHF. The CDR3 DNA follows: TGCAGTGCTAGGTTGGGGAACGGCAATCAGCCCCAGCATTTT.

This clonotype has a count of ten or more. The chain links TRBV12-3 or TRBV12-4 to TRBJ2-1; perhaps TRBD2 as D (5 bases). The CDR3 has 13 amino acids. V gave up 6 bases and J gave up 10 bases, with 16 bases separating them. The CDR3 DNA follows: TGTGCCAGCAGATTGGACTCCTCCATAGAGCAGTTCTTC. Encoded protein: CASRLDSSIEQFF.

This clonotype was seen ten or more times. This sequence joins TRBV7-9 and TRBJ1-5; tentatively, D is TRBD1 (6 bases). The CDR3 consists of 15 residues. The germline V gene has CDR1 SEHNR and CDR2 FQNEAQ (reference sequence). The V end was cut by 5 bases, the J end by 0 bases, with 11 bases between. The CDR3 DNA is TGTGCCAGCAGCGGTGGGACAACTAGCAATCAGCCCCAGCATTTT. It is translated as CASSGGTTSNQPQHF.

The rearrangement uses TRBV20-1 and TRBJ2-2; D is unclear. Trimming took off 3 bases at V and 4 bases at J, with 12 bases between the two ends. From germline, CDR1 is DFQATT and CDR2 SNEGSKA (reference sequence). The CDR3 sequence is 14 residues long. In DNA, the CDR3 is TGCAGTGCTAGTGGACCCCTGGGCACCGGGGAGCTGTTTTTT. Amino acid sequence: CSASGPLGTGELFF.

This clonotype was picked up many times. V and J are TRBV6-2 or TRBV6-3 and TRBJ2-3; 14 positions match TRBD2. Germline V CDR1 and CDR2: MNHEY, SVGEGT. Unmatched junction bases numbered 8, after V lost 5 bases and J lost 10 bases. The length of the CDR3 is 15 residues. The CDR3 coding sequence is TGTGCCAGCAGTGCGGGACTAGCGGGGGCCCAATCGCAGTATTTT. This encodes CASSAGLAGAQSQYF.